This record looks at one TCR beta chain sequence and its context. A single record per CDR3 protein comes from TCRdb applying MiXCR to the reads. The sample carries approximately 700,000 distinct CDR3 sequences, 35% to 45% recorded once. The sample is drawn from a study of T cell repertoires in cytomegalovirus infection. Trimming removed 5 bases from V and 6 bases from J, with 14 bases in between. The CDR3 has 14 residues. In germline, CDR1 is LNHDA, CDR2 SQIVND (reference sequence). This chain uses TRBV19 with TRBJ2-1, with no clear D. The TCR was taken from a human donor in good health (CMV status not recorded). Some clones in this sample may be carry-over from other donors' samples. The sample taken for sequencing was PBMCs. The CDR3 sequence: CASSPTPLGNEQFF. The DNA for the CDR3 is TGTGCCAGTAGTCCGACCCCCCTGGGCAATGAGCAGTTCTTC. The full variable domain, rest sourced from reference TRBV19 and TRBJ2-1, is DGGITQSPKYLFRKEGQNVTLSCEQNLNHDAMYWYRQDPGQGLRLIYYSQIVNDFQKGDIAEGYSVSREKKESFPLTVTSAQKNPTAFYLCASSPTPLGNEQFFGPGTRLTVL.